The 12 T cell receptor beta chains given below trace back to one sample, sequenced in a study of control samples from healthy donors and cancer patients. Sequencing was performed with immunoSEQ multiplex PCR; in TCRdb, only in-frame clones are kept and a portion is missing. Of roughly 120,000 clones listed, approximately 90% were seen once; the top ten hold 1.1%. Sequencing input: PBMCs. The receptors were sampled from a woman aged 45-65 years with colorectal cancer.

V usage is TRBV10-3 and J usage is TRBJ2-2; D gene uncertain. Trimming took 2 bases from V and 6 from J, leaving 10 bases between them. The CDR3 extends over 14 amino acids. From germline, CDR1 is ENHRY and CDR2 SYGVKD. The CDR3 loop reads CAISEETTSGELFF. CDR3 DNA: TGTGCCATCAGTGAGGAAACTACATCCGGGGAGCTGTTTTTT.

CDR3 coding DNA: TGTGCCAGCTCACGAGTCGATGTGGGCGAAGCTTTCTTT. This codes for CASSRVDVGEAFF. The chain joins TRBV18 to TRBJ1-1; D call uncertain. With 4 bases removed from V and 8 bases from J, the gap between germline ends came to 14 bases. Germline V gene data show CDR1 as KGHSH and CDR2 as LQKENI. CDR3 size: 13 residues.

The gene calls are TRBV5-1 and TRBJ1-4; D is uncertain. V was clipped by 4 bases and J by 4 bases, with 14 bases between them. The CDR3 runs 15 residues. Per germline, CDR1 SGHRS and CDR2 YFSETQ. The CDR3: CASSREAQINEKLFF. Here the CDR3 DNA reads TGCGCCAGCAGCCGGGAGGCGCAGATTAATGAAAAACTGTTTTTT.

This chain links TRBV7-8 with TRBJ1-2; 7 bases line up with TRBD1. The CDR3 is 15 amino acids. The ends lost 3 bases at V and 5 bases at J; junction bases unmatched: 9. Germline CDR1 and CDR2: SGHVS and FQNEAQ. The CDR3 nucleotides are TGTGCCAGCAGCTTCCGGACAGGCCTACCATATGGCTACACCTTC. This encodes CASSFRTGLPYGYTF.

This chain uses TRBV19 with TRBJ1-2, with 10 bases aligning to TRBD1. The CDR3 consists of 17 residues. Germline assignment: CDR1 LNHDA and CDR2 SQIVND (reference sequence). J was trimmed by 0 bases and V by 5 bases; bases with no gene match: 9. CDR3 sequence: CASSPRTGGFANYGYTF. The CDR3 DNA is TGTGCCAGTAGTCCCCGGACAGGGGGGTTTGCTAACTATGGCTACACCTTC. Full variable domain (remainder filled in from reference TRBV19 and TRBJ1-2): DGGITQSPKYLFRKEGQNVTLSCEQNLNHDAMYWYRQDPGQGLRLIYYSQIVNDFQKGDIAEGYSVSREKKESFPLTVTSAQKNPTAFYLCASSPRTGGFANYGYTFGSGTRLTVV.

The CDR3 spells CASSLGLGGSSYEQYF. CDR3 nucleotide sequence: TGCGCCAGCAGCTTGGGGCTTGGGGGGAGCTCCTACGAGCAGTACTTC. The chain is built from TRBV5-1 and TRBJ2-7; possible D gene TRBD2, 6 bases. Germline-derived CDR1 and CDR2 are SGHRS and YFSETQ. This CDR3 contains 16 residues. The V end was cut by 0 bases, the J end by 0 bases, with 13 bases between.

The rearrangement uses TRBV10-2 and TRBJ2-7, with D hard to call. Trimming shortened V by 7 bases and J by 3 bases, and 4 bases separated the two germline ends. The CDR3 sequence is 10 residues long. Germline CDR1 is WSHSY and CDR2 is SAAADI. As DNA, the CDR3 is TGCGCCAGCAACTTCTACGAGCAGTACTTC. Translated: CASNFYEQYF.

This chain links TRBV7-3 with TRBJ2-1, with 10 bases aligning to TRBD2. CDR1 is SGHTA and CDR2 is FQGTGA in the germline V gene. CDR3 size: 17 residues. V shed 2 bases and J 5 bases; nucleotides not matched to a gene: 9. The CDR3 sequence: CASSLYSRTSGHNEQFF. The CDR3 DNA reads as TGTGCCAGCAGCTTATACTCCCGGACTAGCGGCCACAATGAGCAGTTCTTC.

This chain connects TRBV6-5 to TRBJ2-7; maybe TRBD2 (7 bases). The CDR3 length is 15 residues. The V end lost 6 bases, the J end lost 2 bases, and 17 bases lay between the germline ends. The germline V gene has CDR1 MNHEY and CDR2 SVGAGI. The CDR3 DNA is TGTGCCAGCAGGTCTGCGAAAGGGGGGGCCTACGAGCAGTACTTC. Protein sequence: CASRSAKGGAYEQYF.

The chain uses TRBV30 and TRBJ2-7; possibly TRBD1 or TRBD2 for D (5 bases each). This CDR3 spans 13 amino acids. Trimming left V 6 bases short and J 2 bases short, with 14 bases between. Germline V gives CDR1 GTSNPN, CDR2 SVGIG (reference sequence). This CDR3 reads CACRDRDAYEQYF. Written as DNA, the CDR3 is TGTGCCTGTCGGGACCGAGACGCCTACGAGCAGTACTTC.

This chain uses TRBV29-1 with TRBJ2-1; possible D gene TRBD2, 5 bases. This CDR3 comprises 15 residues. Germline CDR1 SQVTM, CDR2 ANQGSEA. The V gene lost 7 bases and the J gene lost 8 bases, with 24 bases spanning the gap. DNA of the CDR3: TGCAGCGATCTCAGAGTGAGCGGCTCCACCCATGAGCAGTTCTTC. This translates into CSDLRVSGSTHEQFF.

The rearrangement links TRBV6-5 to TRBJ2-7; D unresolved. This CDR3 has 13 residues. From germline, CDR1 is MNHEY and CDR2 SVGAGI. Trimming removed 7 bases at V and 8 bases at J, with 18 bases between. The CDR3 nucleotides read TGTGCCAGCAACCCCTGGAGTGCCCTCAAGCAGTACTTC. This gives the protein CASNPWSALKQYF.